The rows below give T cell receptor beta chains drawn from one sample of a study of shared clonotypes between healthy human individuals. The table came from immunoSEQ multiplex PCR; TCRdb's copy has only in-frame clones and leaves some out. Of more than 2 million clones in the sample, roughly 95% were seen once. The sequenced sample was naive CD4+ T cells sorted from blood. Receptors originate from a man younger than 30 in good health. The CDR3 runs from the conserved cysteine through the conserved F or W. A D gene is named only where the DNA matches it firmly. Expanded clones are given a class, and other clones once, few, many or no size at all.

D | size | J | V | CDR3 | DNA
TRBD1 | . | TRBJ1-4 | TRBV28 | CASADRTNEKLFF | TGTGCCAGCGCGGACAGGACTAATGAAAAACTGTTTTTT
. | . | TRBJ1-4 | TRBV6-1 | CACEGGVNEKLFF | TGTGCCTGCGAGGGAGGAGTGAATGAAAAACTGTTTTTT
. | . | TRBJ2-2 | TRBV4-3 | CASSQVWRNTGELFF | TGCGCCAGCAGCCAAGTTTGGCGGAACACCGGGGAGCTGTTTTTT
. | . | TRBJ2-7 | TRBV6-5 | CASRKQAFGDEQYF | TGTGCCAGCAGGAAGCAGGCCTTCGGGGACGAGCAGTACTTC
. | . | TRBJ1-1 | TRBV5-1 | CASSFYGRDTEAFF | TGCGCCAGCAGCTTTTACGGACGGGACACTGAAGCTTTCTTT
. | . | TRBJ2-3 | TRBV5-4 | CASSRVGGTFSTDTQYF | TGTGCCAGCAGCAGGGTGGGGGGCACCTTTAGCACAGATACGCAGTATTTT
. | . | TRBJ1-2 | TRBV29-1 | CSVAGSIYGYTF | TGCAGCGTGGCGGGCAGCATCTATGGCTACACCTTC
. | . | TRBJ1-1 | TRBV28 | CASSPTSLNTEAFF | TGTGCCAGCAGCCCAACCTCACTGAACACTGAAGCTTTCTTT
TRBD2 | . | TRBJ2-2 | TRBV5-1 | CASSLSRGDTGELFF | TGCGCCAGCAGCTTGTCGCGGGGGGACACCGGGGAGCTGTTTTTT
TRBD2 | once | TRBJ2-3 | TRBV9 | CASSPIAGGGTDTQYF | TGTGCCAGCAGCCCCATAGCGGGAGGCGGCACAGATACGCAGTATTTT
. | once | TRBJ1-5 | TRBV18 | CASSTQGSNQPQHF | TGTGCCAGCTCGACGCAAGGGAGTAATCAGCCCCAGCATTTT
. | . | TRBJ2-6 | TRBV18 | CASSPLITGITSSGANVLTF | TGTGCCAGCTCACCACTCATTACAGGGATTACCAGCTCTGGGGCCAACGTCCTGACTTTC
. | . | TRBJ1-5 | TRBV28 | CVSSLLWQGNQPQHF | TGTGTCAGCAGTTTGTTGTGGCAGGGCAATCAGCCCCAGCATTTT
TRBD1 | . | TRBJ2-4 | TRBV7-2 | CASSLWMGTDKNIQYF | TGTGCCAGCAGCTTATGGATGGGGACAGACAAAAACATTCAGTACTTC
. | . | TRBJ2-2 | TRBV18 | CASSPGIHTGELFF | TGTGCCAGCTCACCGGGGATACACACCGGGGAGCTGTTTTTT
. | . | TRBJ2-3 | TRBV5-1 | CASSLGWPTDTQYF | TGCGCCAGCAGCTTGGGCTGGCCCACAGATACGCAGTATTTT
. | . | TRBJ1-2 | TRBV11-3 | CASSFGGYTF | TGTGCCAGCAGCTTTGGTGGCTACACCTTC
TRBD2 | . | TRBJ2-7 | TRBV5-1 | CASSLVSGLYEQYF | TGCGCCAGCAGCTTGGTTAGCGGGTTGTACGAGCAGTACTTC
. | . | TRBJ1-2 | TRBV28 | CASNPIDGGDYGYTF | TGTGCCAGCAACCCTATAGATGGGGGGGACTATGGCTACACCTTC
. | . | TRBJ2-2 | TRBV2 | CASTEKRYAGELFF | TGTGCCAGCACAGAAAAGAGGTACGCCGGGGAGCTGTTTTTT
TRBD2 | . | TRBJ2-1 | TRBV5-1 | CASSRVGLADEQFF | TGCGCCAGCAGCCGGGTGGGACTAGCGGACGAGCAGTTCTTC
TRBD2 | . | TRBJ2-5 | TRBV2 | CASSGTSGFQETQYF | TGTGCCAGCTCCGGGACTAGCGGCTTCCAAGAGACCCAGTACTTC
TRBD1 | . | TRBJ1-5 | TRBV7-9 | CASSLGTGGMNSNQPQHF | TGTGCCAGCAGCCTAGGGACAGGGGGCATGAATAGCAATCAGCCCCAGCATTTT
. | once | TRBJ2-7 | TRBV5-1 | CASSLAPYEQYF | TGCGCCAGCAGCTTGGCCCCCTACGAGCAGTACTTC
TRBD1 | . | TRBJ2-7 | TRBV28 | CASSLVSGGLLSYEQYF | TGTGCCAGCAGTTTAGTTTCAGGGGGTCTCCTTTCTTACGAGCAGTACTTC
. | . | TRBJ1-5 | TRBV29-1 | CSVKDSDNQPQHF | TGCAGCGTCAAGGACAGTGACAATCAGCCCCAGCATTTT
TRBD1 | once | TRBJ1-4 | TRBV18 | CASSRDRGEKLFF | TGTGCCAGCTCACGCGACAGGGGGGAAAAACTGTTTTTT
TRBD1 | once | TRBJ2-7 | TRBV2 | CASSEAGQSYEQYF | TGTGCCAGCAGTGAAGCGGGACAGAGCTACGAGCAGTACTTC
. | . | TRBJ1-5 | TRBV2 | CASSEESVNQPQHF | TGTGCCAGCAGTGAAGAGTCAGTTAATCAGCCCCAGCATTTT
. | . | TRBJ1-1 | TRBV2 | CASSLQGVAFF | TGTGCCAGCAGTCTACAGGGAGTAGCTTTCTTT
. | . | TRBJ2-5 | TRBV2 | CASMKGLPGETQYF | TGTGCCAGCATGAAGGGTCTTCCAGGGGAGACCCAGTACTTC
. | few | TRBJ2-1 | TRBV6-5 | CASSYGSGSINEQFF | TGTGCCAGCAGTTACGGATCAGGGTCAATCAATGAGCAGTTCTTC
. | . | TRBJ1-1 | TRBV5-4 | CASSPDTRFAEAFF | TGTGCCAGCAGCCCCGACACTCGATTCGCTGAAGCTTTCTTT
. | once | TRBJ2-6 | TRBV30 | CAWSVSGVGANVLTF | TGTGCCTGGAGTGTTTCGGGGGTTGGGGCCAACGTCCTGACTTTC
. | once | TRBJ1-1 | TRBV5-1 | CASSLTGTGTEAFF | TGCGCCAGCAGCTTGACAGGGACTGGCACTGAAGCTTTCTTT
TRBD2 | . | TRBJ2-3 | TRBV11-2 | CASSLDLRTSGRSSTDTQYF | TGTGCCAGCAGCTTAGATCTCCGAACTAGCGGGAGGTCTAGCACAGATACGCAGTATTTT
. | . | TRBJ2-5 | TRBV5-1 | CASSLAGSETQYF | TGCGCCAGCAGCTTGGCCGGATCAGAGACCCAGTACTTC
TRBD1 | . | TRBJ1-6 | TRBV5-5 | CASSLEGGGWSPLHF | TGTGCCAGCAGCTTGGAGGGAGGGGGCTGGTCACCCCTCCACTTT